This TCR beta chain was captured in a study of blood T cell repertoires in COVID-19. On the study more broadly: PBMCs, B-cell-depleted T cells, or T cells provided the cDNA or gDNA that made up the material.

V dropped 4 bases and J dropped 1 base, with 11 bases sitting between them. CDR1 SGHRS and CDR2 YFSETQ come from the germline V gene. This CDR3 has 14 residues. Data came from immunoSEQ multiplex PCR; TCRdb stores just in-frame clones and leaves some out. In the table there are 240,000 or so clones, around 89% of which are singletons. Participant ages covered roughly 18 to 89 years across around 22 US areas. The chain carries TRBV5-1 and TRBJ1-1; D possibly corresponds to TRBD1 (5 bases). Sequencing was done on a sample of PBMCs or T cells enriched from blood (not recorded which). The receptor comes from a man aged 45-60 years who had been exposed to COVID-19. CDR3 in DNA: TGCGCCAGCAGCACCGACAGCAGGAACACTGAAGCTTTCTTT. As protein: CASSTDSRNTEAFF. Full variable domain (remainder filled in from reference TRBV5-1 and TRBJ1-1): KAGVTQTPRYLIKTRGQQVTLSCSPISGHRSVSWYQQTPGQGLQFLFEYFSETQRNKGNFPGRFSGRQFSNSRSEMNVSTLELGDSALYLCASSTDSRNTEAFFGQGTRLTVV.